The T cell receptor beta chain described here comes from a study of cytomegalovirus exposure and HLA in healthy donors. In the case of this clone: Its antigen is still unknown.

PCR amplification relied on 60 Vbeta primers (plus 13 Jbeta primers). Some clones are missing from TCRdb's copy, which holds only in-frame ones; the method was immunoSEQ multiplex PCR. The sample contains around 150,000 clones, about 86% of which appear only once. Study-wide results and caveats: What a later analysis showed was that several of the most significant clusters appeared linked to common viral pathogens. Using the classifier, cytomegalovirus status was reportedly diagnosed with high specificity and sensitivity. Productive status was seen about 87% or about 30% of the time for most TCR beta V segments in an earlier analysis. TCR beta sequences reportedly predicted most subjects' HLA-A and HLA-B alleles accurately.

Germline CDR1 SGHTA, CDR2 FQGNSA. V gave up 1 base and J gave up 2 bases, with 9 bases separating them. The CDR3 contains 15 residues. The V and J genes are TRBV7-2 and TRBJ1-3; D call uncertain. Sequenced material: PBMCs. The receptor's source is a woman in her late teens or twenties in good health and CMV-seronegative. CDR3 loop: CASSLDWSAGNTIYF. The CDR3 bases are TGTGCCAGCAGCTTAGATTGGTCAGCTGGAAACACCATATATTTT.